Below are 30 T cell receptor beta chains sequenced from a single sample in a study of blood T cells in healthy people across ages. The authors ran a second PCR of 7 to 11 cycles using a sample-barcoded 5' primer and a J-beta primer mix. TCRdb re-derived calls from the 5' RACE reads in MiXCR, one entry per CDR3 protein. There are 700,000 to 900,000 distinct CDR3 sequences in the sample; roughly 53% occur only once, and approximately 41% lies in the top ten. Sequenced material: blood. The receptor source for this set is a man older than 75 in good health.

The CDR3 loop reads CASSQGWGRFYEQYF. DNA of the CDR3: TGTGCCAGCAGCCAAGGATGGGGACGCTTCTACGAGCAGTACTTC. The chain employs TRBV3-1 and TRBJ2-4; D tentatively reads TRBD1 or TRBD2 (5 bases each). The end of the DNA aligns better with TRBJ2-7, so the J call may be wrong. This CDR3 region has 15 residues. From germline, CDR1 is LGHDT and CDR2 YNNKEL (reference sequence).

Only a few counts were recorded for this clonotype. The rearrangement links TRBV7-2 to TRBJ2-5; maybe TRBD1 (5 bases). Germline assignment: CDR1 SGHTA and CDR2 FQGNSA. The length of the CDR3 is 14 residues. V dropped 7 bases and J dropped 1 base, with 13 bases sitting between them. The CDR3 DNA sequence: TGTGCCAGCAACTTGGGGCTCAGCCAAGAGACCCAGTACTTC. Amino acid sequence: CASNLGLSQETQYF.

V and J are TRBV20-1 and TRBJ2-6, with 8 nucleotides matching TRBD1. The CDR3 is 15 residues long. CDR1 and CDR2 (germline): DFQATT, SNEGSKA (reference sequence). V shed 6 bases, J shed 0 bases, and the junction held 4 bases outside the gene matches. The CDR3 loop reads CSALDRDSGANVLTF. The CDR3 bases are TGCAGTGCCTTGGACAGGGACTCTGGGGCCAACGTCCTGACTTTC.

The rearrangement links TRBV6-4 to TRBJ2-1, with 11 bases that match TRBD2. The germline CDR1 and CDR2 sequences are MRHNA and SNTAGT. The trim removed 5 bases at V and 7 bases at J, leaving 7 bases unmatched. The CDR3 spans 15 residues. CDR3 nucleotide sequence: TGTGCCAGCAGTTGGCTAGCGGGAGGATGGAATGAGCAGTTCTTC. Encoded protein: CASSWLAGGWNEQFF.

The rearrangement joins TRBV6-4 to TRBJ1-5; no definite D call. V dropped 0 bases and J dropped 7 bases, with 16 bases sitting between them. Germline V gene sequence: CDR1 MRHNA, CDR2 SNTAGT. This CDR3 is 16 amino acids long. CDR3 in DNA: TGTGCCAGCAGTGACTCGCGCTGCCTGGGAACGCAGCCCCAGCATTTT. This codes for CASSDSRCLGTQPQHF.

This clonotype has just a few counts. An end of the junction does not agree with germline; a read error may underlie this. The chain uses TRBV15 and TRBJ2-7; 11 bases fit TRBD2. The length of the CDR3 is 16 residues. Germline V lookup: CDR1 LNHNV, CDR2 YYDKDF (reference sequence). The CDR3 sequence is CATSRSGTSGILKQYF. CDR3 DNA: TGTGCCACTAGCAGATCTGGGACTAGCGGAATACTAAAGCAGTACTTC.

The J gene is TRBJ2-1, the V gene TRBV7-9; maybe TRBD2 (5 bases). Germline assignment: CDR1 SEHNR and CDR2 FQNEAQ (reference sequence). Between the trimmed V and J ends, which lost 4 bases and 6 bases, there was a span of 16 bases. There are 15 residues in the CDR3. The CDR3 DNA follows: TGTGCCAGCAGCTCGAGGGCGCCTATTGGCAATGAGCAGTTCTTC. Amino acids: CASSSRAPIGNEQFF.

The chain joins TRBV7-9 to TRBJ2-1; TRBD2 agrees at 13 bases. The CDR3 is 20 residues long. The trim removed 6 bases at V and 0 bases at J, leaving 14 bases unmatched. Germline V gives CDR1 SEHNR, CDR2 FQNEAQ (reference sequence). The CDR3 DNA follows: TGTGCCAGCAGGCCCCCGCCACTAGCGGGAGGGCCAAGCTCCTACAATGAGCAGTTCTTC. It codes for CASRPPPLAGGPSSYNEQFF.

This chain joins TRBV20-1 and TRBJ2-5, with D possibly TRBD1 on 5 matching bases. The J call may be incorrect, as the DNA end agrees better with TRBJ2-7. Germline V lookup: CDR1 DFQATT, CDR2 SNEGSKA (reference sequence). The CDR3 runs to 11 residues. This CDR3 reads CSVDTPYEQYF. Here the CDR3 DNA reads TGCAGTGTGGACACGCCCTACGAGCAGTACTTC.

The chain links TRBV4-2 to TRBJ1-2; D gene unclear. Germline V gene lookup returns CDR1 LGHNA and CDR2 YNFKEQ. Between the trimmed V and J ends, which lost 0 bases and 0 bases, there was a span of 11 bases. This CDR3 contains 16 residues. The CDR3 nucleotides read TGTGCCAGCAGCCAAGATGTTGGACTCCCTAACTATGGCTACACCTTC. This codes for CASSQDVGLPNYGYTF.

This clonotype was seen a few times. The chain couples TRBV7-2 to TRBJ2-7, with TRBD2 matching over 11 bases. The CDR3 runs to 16 residues. The V segment lost 1 base and the J segment 5 bases; nucleotides outside the gene matches: 7. CDR1 is SGHTA, CDR2 FQGNSA, per germline. The CDR3 reads CASSLGALAGAHEQYF. DNA of the CDR3: TGTGCCAGCAGCTTAGGGGCACTAGCGGGAGCCCACGAGCAGTACTTC.

The V gene is TRBV7-2, the J gene TRBJ2-3; D is undetermined. The ends were cut back, 6 bases at V and 14 bases at J, with 21 bases in the middle. There are 13 residues in the CDR3. The V gene's germline CDR1 is SGHTA and CDR2 FQGNSA. The chain's CDR3 is CASSYSGPEYAYF. The CDR3 DNA follows: TGTGCCAGCAGTTATTCAGGACCGGAATACGCGTATTTT.

This rearrangement joins TRBV18 to TRBJ2-3; 14 bases line up with TRBD2. This CDR3 is built from 16 residues. Germline V gene lookup returns CDR1 KGHSH and CDR2 LQKENI. Trimming at V came to 3 bases and at J to 14 bases, leaving 13 bases not matched to a gene. The CDR3 spells CASSPRLAGGPQYAYF. The CDR3 region has the DNA TGTGCCAGCTCACCTCGACTAGCGGGAGGGCCGCAATACGCGTATTTT.

This clonotype came up a few times. The rearrangement links TRBV6-6 to TRBJ2-1, with a tentative D call TRBD2 (5 bases). CDR1 is MNHNY, CDR2 SVGAGI, per germline (reference sequence). The CDR3 extends over 16 amino acids. V was cut by 2 bases and J by 5 bases, with 16 bases left in between. DNA of the CDR3: TGTGCCAGCAGTTACAGCGAGCTAAGCGGCAACAATGAGCAGTTCTTC. Protein: CASSYSELSGNNEQFF.

The rearrangement uses TRBV2 and TRBJ2-1, with TRBD2 identical over 9 bases. The germline CDR1 and CDR2 sequences are SNHLY and FYNNEI. The CDR3 has 15 amino acids. The trim removed 3 bases at V and 7 bases at J, leaving 7 bases unmatched. The CDR3 region has the DNA TGTGCCAGCAGTGACAAGGGCGGGAGGGCGAATGAGCAGTTCTTC. This encodes CASSDKGGRANEQFF.

This clonotype was detected a few times. This chain joins TRBV9 and TRBJ1-2; D not resolved. CDR1 is SGDLS and CDR2 is YYNGEE in the germline V gene. V was shortened by 6 bases and J by 2 bases, with 14 bases between the two germline ends. The CDR3 is 14 amino acids. The CDR3 DNA reads as TGTGCCAGCACCGCCTTCACCTCAAACTATGGCTACACCTTC. It codes for CASTAFTSNYGYTF.

This chain uses TRBV6-1 with TRBJ2-3; 10 bases line up with TRBD1. The CDR3 is 16 amino acids. Per germline, CDR1 MNHNS and CDR2 SASEGT. V shed 5 bases and J 6 bases; nucleotides not matched to a gene: 11. The CDR3 loop is CASSTSDRGQVDTQYF. CDR3 nucleotides: TGTGCCAGCAGTACCTCCGACAGGGGGCAGGTGGATACGCAGTATTTT.

This clonotype was picked up a small number of times. This rearrangement joins TRBV2 to TRBJ2-6; the match to TRBD1 covers 7 bases. This CDR3 spans 15 amino acids. J gave up 3 bases and V 9 bases, and 8 bases lay outside the gene matches. Looked up from germline, CDR1 is SNHLY and CDR2 is FYNNEI. CDR3 residues: CASGSGGLGANVLTF. The DNA of the CDR3 is TGTGCCAGTGGATCAGGGGGTCTTGGGGCCAACGTCCTGACTTTC.

The chain uses TRBV6-5 and TRBJ2-4; D may be TRBD2 (5 bases). This CDR3 has 12 residues. Germline CDR1 and CDR2: MNHEY and SVGAGI. Between the trimmed V and J ends, which lost 6 bases and 14 bases, there was a span of 17 bases. The CDR3 spells CASSYPGSEKYF. The CDR3 DNA follows: TGTGCCAGCAGCTACCCGGGGAGCGAGAAGTACTTC.

This clonotype was found a few times. This chain connects TRBV28 to TRBJ2-5; no definite D call. Germline loops: CDR1 MDHEN, CDR2 SYDVKM. Trimming took 3 bases from V and 4 from J, leaving 15 bases between them. The CDR3 is made up of 15 amino acids. This chain's CDR3 is CASSFPGVGVETQYF. CDR3 sequence (DNA): TGTGCCAGCAGTTTCCCTGGCGTAGGCGTAGAGACCCAGTACTTC.

This chain uses TRBV6-1 with TRBJ2-7; weak D call: TRBD2 (5 bases). Germline CDR1 is MNHNS and CDR2 is SASEGT. V gave up 6 bases and J gave up 5 bases, with 20 bases separating them. CDR3 size: 15 residues. CDR3 bases: TGTGCCAGCAGCCACCAGAGGGTAGGATCCCACGAGCAGTACTTC. This translates into CASSHQRVGSHEQYF.

J is TRBJ2-1 and V is TRBV5-1; tentatively, D is TRBD2 (5 bases). Trimming shortened V by 8 bases and J by 5 bases, and 23 bases separated the two germline ends. Germline assignment: CDR1 SGHRS and CDR2 YFSETQ. CDR3 length: 16 residues. CDR3 region: CASNGRDSPLHNEQFF. The CDR3 DNA sequence: TGCGCCAGTAATGGACGGGATTCCCCCCTACACAATGAGCAGTTCTTC. Full variable domain (remainder filled in from reference TRBV5-1 and TRBJ2-1): KAGVTQTPRYLIKTRGQQVTLSCSPISGHRSVSWYQQTPGQGLQFLFEYFSETQRNKGNFPGRFSGRQFSNSRSEMNVSTLELGDSALYLCASNGRDSPLHNEQFFGPGTRLTVL.

In nucleotides, the CDR3 is TGTGCCAGCAGTGAAATTGTCACTGAAGCTTTCTTT. It codes for CASSEIVTEAFF. The chain employs TRBV2 and TRBJ1-1, with D hard to call. V was pared by 2 bases and J by 4 bases, with 5 bases between. The CDR3 is 12 amino acids. Germline values: CDR1 SNHLY, CDR2 FYNNEI.

This chain links TRBV12-3 or TRBV12-4 with TRBJ2-2; the D is unclear. V lost 1 base and J 6 bases, leaving 6 bases between the germline ends. This CDR3 is 13 amino acids long. The CDR3 DNA reads as TGTGCCAGCAGTTTAGGGGTAGCCGGGGAGCTGTTTTTT. Its translation: CASSLGVAGELFF.

The chain's CDR3 is CASSPTGQGKNEKLFF. As DNA, the CDR3 is TGTGCCAGCAGCCCCACCGGACAGGGGAAAAACGAAAAACTGTTTTTT. The chain recombines TRBV7-9 with TRBJ1-4, with TRBD1 matching 9 bases. In germline, CDR1 is SEHNR, CDR2 FQNEAQ (reference sequence). V gave up 5 bases and J gave up 8 bases; unmatched junction bases: 12. The CDR3 covers 16 residues.

This sequence joins TRBV6-1 and TRBJ2-5; unclear D gene. The V and J ends lost 6 bases and 2 bases respectively, with 13 bases between them. This CDR3 contains 14 residues. Germline V gene lookup returns CDR1 MNHNS and CDR2 SASEGT. The CDR3 coding sequence is TGTGCCAGCAGGGGTAAACAATGGCAAGAGACCCAGTACTTC. Translated, it gives CASRGKQWQETQYF.

V is TRBV4-1 and J is TRBJ2-5; TRBD2 matches at 8 bases. This CDR3 comprises 16 residues. The V segment lost 4 bases and the J segment 11 bases; nucleotides outside the gene matches: 18. In germline, CDR1 is MGHRA, CDR2 YSYEKL. The CDR3 region has the DNA TGCGCCAGCAGCCGGGTGGCGGGAGGTCTGGACAATGAGCAGTACTTC. Translating it yields CASSRVAGGLDNEQYF.

The chain uses TRBV20-1 and TRBJ2-7; 8 nucleotides match TRBD1. In germline, CDR1 is DFQATT, CDR2 SNEGSKA (reference sequence). This CDR3 contains 14 residues. The V gene end was trimmed by 3 bases and the J gene end by 4 bases; junction bases not matched to a gene: 8. The CDR3 region is CSARRGQGAYEQYF. The CDR3 coding sequence is TGCAGTGCTAGGAGAGGGCAGGGGGCGTACGAGCAGTACTTC.

The rearrangement links TRBV6-5 to TRBJ1-6; D gene ambiguous. Germline V gene sequence: CDR1 MNHEY, CDR2 SVGAGI. V gave up 6 bases and J gave up 7 bases, with 13 bases separating them. CDR3 size: 14 residues. CDR3 amino acids: CASSLDFLNSPLHF. The DNA of the CDR3 is TGTGCCAGCAGCTTAGACTTCTTGAATTCACCCCTCCACTTT.

V and J are TRBV4-2 and TRBJ2-3; D ambiguous. Germline CDR1 reads LGHNA; CDR2 reads YNFKEQ. The CDR3 runs 13 residues. The V end lost 3 bases, the J end lost 14 bases, and 18 bases lay between the germline ends. The CDR3 DNA reads as TGTGCCAGCAGCCAGCTAGATGGCTTAGACGCGTATTTT. It translates to CASSQLDGLDAYF.